This T cell receptor (beta chain) is drawn from a study of technical replicates of blood from four donors. Clones were read by immunoSEQ multiplex PCR, and TCRdb kept only the in-frame ones, dropping some. The sample contains about 16,000 clones, about 89% of which appear only once. CDR3 length: 15 residues. CDR1 LNHNV and CDR2 YYDKDF come from the germline V gene (reference sequence). V lost 0 bases to trimming and J lost 4 bases; unmatched junction nucleotides: 5. The chain couples TRBV15 to TRBJ1-2; 7 bases are shared with TRBD1. The TCR was taken from a human donor in good health. Sequencing used PBMCs. This CDR3 is CATSRETGASYGYTF. In DNA form, the CDR3 reads TGTGCCACCAGCAGAGAAACAGGGGCCTCCTATGGCTACACCTTC.